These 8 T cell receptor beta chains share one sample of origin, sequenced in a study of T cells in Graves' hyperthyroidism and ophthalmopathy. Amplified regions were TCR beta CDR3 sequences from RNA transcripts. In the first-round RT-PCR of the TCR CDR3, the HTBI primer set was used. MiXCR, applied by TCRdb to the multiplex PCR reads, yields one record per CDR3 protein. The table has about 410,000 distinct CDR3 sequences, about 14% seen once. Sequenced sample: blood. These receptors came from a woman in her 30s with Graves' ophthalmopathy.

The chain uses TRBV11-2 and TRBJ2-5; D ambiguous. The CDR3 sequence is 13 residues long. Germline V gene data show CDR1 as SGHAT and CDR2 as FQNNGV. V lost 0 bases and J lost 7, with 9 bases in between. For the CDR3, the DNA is TGTGCCAGCAGCTTAGAAGAGTACGCGACCCAGTACTTC. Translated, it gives CASSLEEYATQYF.

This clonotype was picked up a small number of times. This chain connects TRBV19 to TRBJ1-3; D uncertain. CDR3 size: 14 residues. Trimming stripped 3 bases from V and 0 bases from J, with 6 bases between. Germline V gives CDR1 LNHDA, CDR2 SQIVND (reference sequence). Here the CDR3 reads CASSIDLSGNTIYF. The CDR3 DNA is TGTGCCAGTAGTATCGACCTCTCTGGAAACACCATATATTTT.

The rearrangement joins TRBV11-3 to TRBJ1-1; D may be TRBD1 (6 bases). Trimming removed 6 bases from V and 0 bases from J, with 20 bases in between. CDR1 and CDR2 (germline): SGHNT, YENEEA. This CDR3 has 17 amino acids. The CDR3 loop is CASSPEGRDTMNTEAFF. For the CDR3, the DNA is TGTGCCAGCAGTCCCGAAGGGCGGGACACCATGAACACTGAAGCTTTCTTT.

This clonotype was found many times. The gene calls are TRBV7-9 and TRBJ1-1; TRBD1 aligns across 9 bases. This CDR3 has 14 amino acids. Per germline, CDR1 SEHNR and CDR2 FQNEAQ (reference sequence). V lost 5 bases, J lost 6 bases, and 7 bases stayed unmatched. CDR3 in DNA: TGTGCCAGCAGCCTAAGCGACAGGGGGGCTGAAGCTTTCTTT. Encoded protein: CASSLSDRGAEAFF.

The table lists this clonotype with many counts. The CDR3 reads CASSPTTGVSNQPQHF. The CDR3 nucleotides read TGTGCCAGCAGTCCCACGACAGGGGTGAGCAATCAGCCCCAGCATTTT. The chain is built from TRBV28 and TRBJ1-5; TRBD1 aligns across 8 bases. With 5 bases clipped from V and 1 base from J, the junction kept 7 bases outside the gene matches. CDR1 MDHEN and CDR2 SYDVKM come from the germline V gene. This CDR3 has 16 amino acids.

The DNA of the CDR3 is TGTGCCAGCAGTTCCCACACGGGGCCAGATACGCAGTATTTT. Translating gives CASSSHTGPDTQYF. This chain links TRBV28 with TRBJ2-3, with D possibly being TRBD1 or TRBD2 (5 bases each). Trimming shortened V by 4 bases and J by 4 bases, and 12 bases separated the two germline ends. Germline assignment: CDR1 MDHEN and CDR2 SYDVKM. The CDR3 has 14 residues. Based on the CDR3 plus reference TRBV28 and TRBJ2-3, the full variable domain is DVKVTQSSRYLVKRTGEKVFLECVQDMDHENMFWYRQDPGLGLRLIYFSYDVKMKEKGDIPEGYSVSREKKERFSLILESASTNQTSMYLCASSSHTGPDTQYFGPGTRLTVL.

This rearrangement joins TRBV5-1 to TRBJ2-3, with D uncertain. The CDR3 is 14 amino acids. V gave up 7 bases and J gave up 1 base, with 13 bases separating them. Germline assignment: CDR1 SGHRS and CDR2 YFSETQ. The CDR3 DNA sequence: TGCGCCAGCTCTGCGACGGAAGGCACAGATACGCAGTATTTT. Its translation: CASSATEGTDTQYF.

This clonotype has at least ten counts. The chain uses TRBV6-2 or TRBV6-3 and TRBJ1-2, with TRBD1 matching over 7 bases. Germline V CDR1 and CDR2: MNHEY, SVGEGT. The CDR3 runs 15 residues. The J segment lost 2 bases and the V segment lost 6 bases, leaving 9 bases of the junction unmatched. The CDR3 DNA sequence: TGTGCCAGCAGCCCGGACAGGAGAGAGAACTATGGCTACACCTTC. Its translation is CASSPDRRENYGYTF.